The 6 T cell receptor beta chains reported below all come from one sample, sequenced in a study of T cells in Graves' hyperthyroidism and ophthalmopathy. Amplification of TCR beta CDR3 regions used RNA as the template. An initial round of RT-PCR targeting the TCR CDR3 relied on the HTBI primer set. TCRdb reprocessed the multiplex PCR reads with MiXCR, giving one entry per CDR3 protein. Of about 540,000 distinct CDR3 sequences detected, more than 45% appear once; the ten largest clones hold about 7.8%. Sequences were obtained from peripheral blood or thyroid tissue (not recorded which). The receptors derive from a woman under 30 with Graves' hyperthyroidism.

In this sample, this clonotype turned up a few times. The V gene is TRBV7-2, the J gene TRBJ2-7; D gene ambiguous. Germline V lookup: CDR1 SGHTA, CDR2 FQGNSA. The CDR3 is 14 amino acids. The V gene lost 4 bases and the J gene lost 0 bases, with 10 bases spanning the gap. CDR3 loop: CASSSPGNSYEQYF. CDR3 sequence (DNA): TGTGCCAGCAGCTCCCCCGGCAACTCCTACGAGCAGTACTTC.

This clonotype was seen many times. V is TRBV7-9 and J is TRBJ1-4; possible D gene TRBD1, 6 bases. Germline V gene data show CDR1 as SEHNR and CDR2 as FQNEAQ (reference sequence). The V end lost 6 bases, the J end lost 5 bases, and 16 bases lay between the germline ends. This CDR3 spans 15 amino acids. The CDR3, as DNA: TGTGCCAGCAGTAGGTACCAGGGGTGGAATGAAAAACTGTTTTTT. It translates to CASSRYQGWNEKLFF. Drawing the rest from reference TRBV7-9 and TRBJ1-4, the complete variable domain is DTGVSQNPRHKITKRGQNVTFRCDPISEHNRLYWYRQTLGQGPEFLTYFQNEAQLEKSRLLSDRFSAERPKGSFSTLEIQRTEQGDSAMYLCASSRYQGWNEKLFFGSGTQLSVL.

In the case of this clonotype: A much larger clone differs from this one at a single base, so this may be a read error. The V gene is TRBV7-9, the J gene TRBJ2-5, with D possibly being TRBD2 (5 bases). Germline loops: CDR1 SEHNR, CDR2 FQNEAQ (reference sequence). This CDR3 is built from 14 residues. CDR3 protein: CAGSLTDEGETQYF. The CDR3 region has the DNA TGTGCCGGCAGCTTAACAGACGAGGGAGAGACCCAGTACTTC.

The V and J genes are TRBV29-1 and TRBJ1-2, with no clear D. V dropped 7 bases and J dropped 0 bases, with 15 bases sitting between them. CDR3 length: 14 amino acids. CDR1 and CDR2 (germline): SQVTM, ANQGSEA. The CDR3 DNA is TGCAGCGCAGCCGGAAATGGGCCTAACTATGGCTACACCTTC. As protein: CSAAGNGPNYGYTF. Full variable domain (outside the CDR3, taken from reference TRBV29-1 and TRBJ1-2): SAVISQKPSRDICQRGTSLTIQCQVDSQVTMMFWYRQQPGQSLTLIATANQGSEATYESGFVIDKFPISRPNLTFSTLTVSNMSPEDSSIYLCSAAGNGPNYGYTFGSGTRLTVV.

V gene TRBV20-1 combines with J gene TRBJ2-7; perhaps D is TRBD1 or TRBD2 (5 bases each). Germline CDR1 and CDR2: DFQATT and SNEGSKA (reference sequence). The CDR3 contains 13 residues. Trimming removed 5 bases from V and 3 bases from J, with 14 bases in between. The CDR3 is CSAVDRGFYEQYF. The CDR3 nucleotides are TGCAGTGCTGTGGACCGGGGCTTCTACGAGCAGTACTTC.

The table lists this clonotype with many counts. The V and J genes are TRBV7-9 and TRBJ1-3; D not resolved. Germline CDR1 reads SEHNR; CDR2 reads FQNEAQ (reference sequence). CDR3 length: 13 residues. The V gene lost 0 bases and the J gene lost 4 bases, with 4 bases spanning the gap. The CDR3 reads CASSLAPGNTIYF. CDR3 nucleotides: TGTGCCAGCAGCTTAGCCCCCGGAAACACCATATATTTT.